The 28 T cell receptor beta chains below come from one sample, sequenced in a study of blood T cell repertoires in COVID-19. The assay was immunoSEQ multiplex PCR, and TCRdb's table has in-frame clones only and misses some. This sample has 170,000 or so clones, with approximately 86% found just once. Sequences were obtained from peripheral blood. Receptors were obtained from a man aged 40-50 years with active or convalescent COVID-19.

V and J are TRBV5-8 and TRBJ1-1; tentative D call: TRBD1 (5 bases). The V gene's germline CDR1 is SGHTS and CDR2 YDEGEE. This CDR3 has 12 residues. V lost 4 bases and J 6 bases, leaving 10 bases between the germline ends. CDR3 sequence (DNA): TGTGCCAGCAGCCAAGACAGCCCTGAAGCTTTCTTT. This encodes CASSQDSPEAFF.

This chain uses TRBV27 with TRBJ2-7; 7 bases are a match to TRBD1. The V gene's germline CDR1 is MNHEY and CDR2 SMNVEV (reference sequence). There are 16 residues in the CDR3. V lost 2 bases to trimming and J lost 3 bases; unmatched junction nucleotides: 10. Here the CDR3 reads CASSLGGRGSIYEQYF. The CDR3 coding sequence is TGTGCCAGCAGTTTAGGAGGCAGGGGGAGTATCTACGAGCAGTACTTC.

A remark on this clone: This sample includes further DNA sequences coding for the same CDR3. The chain has TRBV7-2 and TRBJ2-7; perhaps TRBD1 as D (6 bases). This CDR3 region has 15 residues. V lost 2 bases and J lost 0, with 11 bases in between. The germline V gene has CDR1 SGHTA and CDR2 FQGNSA. Here the CDR3 reads CASSLSRGSSYEQYF. CDR3 DNA: TGTGCCAGCAGCTTAAGTAGGGGGAGCTCCTACGAGCAGTACTTC. The whole variable domain, filled in from reference TRBV7-2 and TRBJ2-7, reads GAGVSQSPSNKVTEKGKDVELRCDPISGHTALYWYRQSLGQGLEFLIYFQGNSAPDKSGLPSDRFSAERTGGSVSTLTIQRTQQEDSAVYLCASSLSRGSSYEQYFGPGTRLTVT.

The V and J genes are TRBV6-4 and TRBJ1-2, with D tentatively TRBD1 (6 bases). V was trimmed by 0 bases and J by 5 bases, leaving 19 bases between them. Germline assignment: CDR1 MRHNA and CDR2 SNTAGT. The CDR3 is 17 residues long. CDR3 in DNA: TGTGCCAGCAGTGACTCGGCGGTTTCAGGGGCGCGATATGGCTACACCTTC. Protein product: CASSDSAVSGARYGYTF.

V gene TRBV29-1 combines with J gene TRBJ1-5, with a weak D call TRBD1 (6 bases). Per the germline V gene, CDR1 is SQVTM and CDR2 is ANQGSEA. The CDR3 has 12 amino acids. Trimming removed 6 bases at V and 4 bases at J, with 10 bases between. The CDR3 coding sequence is TGCAGCGTCGTACAGGGAAATCAGCCCCAGCATTTT. This translates into CSVVQGNQPQHF.

The V gene is TRBV28, the J gene TRBJ2-1; TRBD2 matches at 11 bases. Trimming removed 7 bases from V and 6 bases from J; junction bases left unmatched: 8. Germline V gene data show CDR1 as MDHEN and CDR2 as SYDVKM. The CDR3 runs 15 residues. The CDR3: CASTLAGGLFNEQFF. Here the CDR3 DNA reads TGTGCCAGCACCCTAGCGGGGGGCCTATTCAATGAGCAGTTCTTC.

The chain joins TRBV11-2 to TRBJ1-1, with 10 bases identical to TRBD1. V lost 5 bases and J lost 5; bases outside the gene matches: 8. Germline loops: CDR1 SGHAT, CDR2 FQNNGV. The CDR3 is made up of 15 amino acids. The CDR3 here is CASSVTGGGWTEAFF. The CDR3 DNA sequence: TGTGCCAGCAGCGTGACAGGGGGCGGATGGACTGAAGCTTTCTTT.

The V call is TRBV4-2, the J call TRBJ1-1; D unclear. The length of the CDR3 is 14 residues. The germline V gene has CDR1 LGHNA and CDR2 YNFKEQ. With 4 bases removed from V and 1 base from J, the gap between germline ends came to 10 bases. CDR3 coding DNA: TGTGCCAGCAGCCTTTTTGTGGCGAACACTGAAGCTTTCTTT. It yields the protein CASSLFVANTEAFF.

The V call is TRBV7-6, the J call TRBJ1-5, with D possibly matching TRBD1 (5 bases). This CDR3 spans 15 amino acids. Trimming removed 0 bases from V and 4 bases from J, with 10 bases in between. CDR1 SGHVS and CDR2 FNYEAQ come from the germline V gene. The CDR3 DNA is TGTGCCAGCAGCTTAGCGGGGCAGCTAAATCAGCCCCAGCATTTT. Amino acid sequence: CASSLAGQLNQPQHF. Supplemented by reference TRBV7-6 and TRBJ1-5, the full variable domain reads GAGVSQSPRYKVTKRGQDVALRCDPISGHVSLYWYRQALGQGPEFLTYFNYEAQQDKSGLPNDRFSAERPEGSISTLTIQRTEQRDSAMYRCASSLAGQLNQPQHFGDGTRLSIL.

This clone has only a few counts. The gene calls are TRBV19 and TRBJ2-7; possibly TRBD1 for D (5 bases). Germline loops: CDR1 LNHDA, CDR2 SQIVND (reference sequence). V lost 1 base, J lost 2 bases, and 12 bases lay in between. This CDR3 region has 15 residues. DNA for the CDR3: TGTGCCAGTAGTATAGTTCCAGGGAAAGCCTACGAGCAGTACTTC. It yields the protein CASSIVPGKAYEQYF.

V usage is TRBV9 and J usage is TRBJ2-7; the match to TRBD2 covers 12 bases. The CDR3 sequence is 17 residues long. From germline, CDR1 is SGDLS and CDR2 YYNGEE. The V segment lost 0 bases and the J segment 0 bases; nucleotides outside the gene matches: 4. CDR3 loop: CASSVGTSGGSSYEQYF. The CDR3 coding sequence is TGTGCCAGCAGCGTAGGCACTAGCGGGGGGAGCTCCTACGAGCAGTACTTC.

V usage is TRBV20-1 and J usage is TRBJ1-2; TRBD1 aligns across 7 bases. The CDR3 runs to 11 residues. Germline V CDR1 and CDR2: DFQATT, SNEGSKA (reference sequence). J was trimmed by 7 bases and V by 3 bases; bases with no gene match: 2. CDR3 nucleotides: TGCAGTGCTAGCCGACAGGGTGGCTACACCTTC. This gives the protein CSASRQGGYTF.

This clone was found a few times. This CDR3 is CASSPTLTAGGNEQFF. CDR3 DNA sequence: TGTGCCAGCTCACCCACATTGACAGCGGGGGGCAATGAGCAGTTCTTC. J is TRBJ2-1 and V is TRBV18; 9 positions match TRBD2. V was pared by 3 bases and J by 6 bases, with 9 bases of the junction left unmatched. Germline V gene sequence: CDR1 KGHSH, CDR2 LQKENI. The CDR3 consists of 16 residues. The full variable domain, completed using reference TRBV18 and TRBJ2-1, is NAGVMQNPRHLVRRRGQEARLRCSPMKGHSHVYWYRQLPEEGLKFMVYLQKENIIDESGMPKERFSAEFPKEGPSILRIQQVVRGDSAAYFCASSPTLTAGGNEQFFGPGTRLTVL.

The chain has TRBV5-1 and TRBJ2-1; 9 positions match TRBD1. The CDR3 runs to 15 residues. CDR1 is SGHRS and CDR2 is YFSETQ in the germline V gene. V lost 5 bases and J lost 6; bases outside the gene matches: 9. The CDR3 coding sequence is TGCGCCAGCAGACGGGGACAGGGAGAACCCAATGAGCAGTTCTTC. It codes for CASRRGQGEPNEQFF.

The chain employs TRBV27 and TRBJ1-5; 7 bases map to TRBD1. From germline, CDR1 is MNHEY and CDR2 SMNVEV (reference sequence). Unmatched junction bases numbered 11, after V lost 5 bases and J lost 7 bases. This CDR3 region has 15 residues. The CDR3 here is CASSPRKGARQPQHF. The DNA for the CDR3 is TGTGCCAGCAGTCCAAGGAAGGGGGCTCGGCAGCCCCAGCATTTT.

The genes are TRBV2 and TRBJ1-5; D not certain. This CDR3 has 16 amino acids. The germline V and J ends were trimmed by 2 bases and 2 bases, with 13 bases remaining between them. The germline V gene has CDR1 SNHLY and CDR2 FYNNEI. CDR3 in DNA: TGTGCCAGCAGTGAAAAGGCAGGTCGCCGCAATCAGCCCCAGCATTTT. It encodes CASSEKAGRRNQPQHF.

This chain links TRBV9 with TRBJ2-7, with D possibly matching TRBD1 (6 bases). The V gene's germline CDR1 is SGDLS and CDR2 YYNGEE. Deletions cut 0 bases from V and 0 bases from J, with 16 bases between. The CDR3 contains 17 residues. CDR3 DNA: TGTGCCAGCAGCGTAGAGGCAGGGACAATCAGCTCCTACGAGCAGTACTTC. Protein sequence: CASSVEAGTISSYEQYF.

On this clone itself: In the same sample, other DNA sequences code for this CDR3. The rearrangement uses TRBV9 and TRBJ1-2; D remains ambiguous. V was pared by 3 bases and J by 4 bases, with 13 bases between. Germline CDR1 and CDR2: SGDLS and YYNGEE. This CDR3 contains 14 residues. In DNA form, the CDR3 reads TGTGCCAGCAGCGGAAACTCGGGAGGCTATGGCTACACCTTC. As protein: CASSGNSGGYGYTF.

This clone has just a few counts. CDR3 sequence (DNA): TGTGCCAGCAGCTTAGCACAGACCAACACTGAAGCTTTCTTT. As protein: CASSLAQTNTEAFF. The chain has TRBV7-2 and TRBJ1-1; unclear D gene. Trimming left V 0 bases short and J 2 bases short, with 7 bases between. In germline, CDR1 is SGHTA, CDR2 FQGNSA. This CDR3 has 14 residues.

The chain uses TRBV10-1 and TRBJ1-2; D gene uncertain. In germline, CDR1 is WNHNN, CDR2 SYGVQD (reference sequence). The CDR3 runs to 13 residues. V gave up 3 bases and J gave up 2 bases, with 7 bases separating them. The CDR3 coding sequence is TGCGCCAGCAGTGATAACAGCAACTATGGCTACACCTTC. Translation: CASSDNSNYGYTF.

In DNA, the CDR3 is TGTGCCAGCAGCCCGGGTAGGGAGCAGTACTTC. Amino acid sequence: CASSPGREQYF. The V call is TRBV2, the J call TRBJ2-7; D is ambiguous. CDR1 and CDR2 from the germline V gene are SNHLY and FYNNEI. The V gene lost 6 bases and the J gene lost 7 bases, with 10 bases spanning the gap. CDR3 length equals 11 residues.

The chain has TRBV19 and TRBJ1-3, with D unclear. The V gene lost 7 bases and the J gene lost 0 bases, with 13 bases spanning the gap. Looked up from germline, CDR1 is LNHDA and CDR2 is SQIVND (reference sequence). This CDR3 is 15 amino acids long. CDR3 DNA sequence: TGTGCCAGTAAGCCCAGGTTCAACTCTGGAAACACCATATATTTT. Its protein is CASKPRFNSGNTIYF.

The rearrangement links TRBV6-1 to TRBJ1-2; D is uncertain. This CDR3 contains 13 residues. The V end lost 6 bases, the J end lost 3 bases, and 11 bases lay between the germline ends. Germline assignment: CDR1 MNHNS and CDR2 SASEGT. The CDR3 DNA is TGTGCCAGCAGCACGGGGTCCCACTATGGCTACACCTTC. This encodes CASSTGSHYGYTF.

V gene TRBV7-9 combines with J gene TRBJ1-6, with 9 positions matching TRBD1. Germline CDR1 reads SEHNR; CDR2 reads FQNEAQ (reference sequence). J was trimmed by 3 bases and V by 3 bases; bases with no gene match: 6. The CDR3 contains 17 residues. The CDR3 nucleotides are TGTGCCAGCAGCTTCCTAACAGGGGGCGTCTATAATTCACCCCTCCACTTT. This codes for CASSFLTGGVYNSPLHF.

In its sample, this clone was seen a few times. The chain recombines TRBV2 with TRBJ1-2; 8 nucleotides line up with TRBD1. The CDR3 loop spans 14 amino acids. With V trimmed by 5 bases and J by 6 bases, 8 bases remained unmatched. The germline CDR1 and CDR2 sequences are SNHLY and FYNNEI. The DNA of the CDR3 is TGTGCCAGCAGTCTAACTCAGGGGGCCGATGGCTACACCTTC. Residues: CASSLTQGADGYTF.

The chain uses TRBV21-1 and TRBJ1-1. TRBV21-1 is a pseudogene segment. This CDR3 comprises 13 residues. The DNA for the CDR3 is TGTGCCAGCAGCAATCCGGAGCGCACTGAAGCTTTCTTT. Amino acid sequence: CASSNPERTEAFF.

V gene TRBV7-9 combines with J gene TRBJ1-6; the match to TRBD1 covers 10 bases. In germline, CDR1 is SEHNR, CDR2 FQNEAQ (reference sequence). J lost 7 bases, V lost 1 base, and 1 base had no gene match. The CDR3 consists of 15 residues. The CDR3 is CASSLGQGANSPLHF. The CDR3 bases are TGTGCCAGCAGCTTAGGACAGGGGGCGAATTCACCCCTCCACTTT.

This clone showed up just once. This sequence joins TRBV5-5 and TRBJ2-1; 10 bases agree with TRBD2. V shed 2 bases and J 5 bases; nucleotides not matched to a gene: 4. This CDR3 is built from 15 residues. Germline assignment: CDR1 SGHKS and CDR2 YYEKEE (reference sequence). CDR3 in amino acids: CASSLLAGTNNEQFF. CDR3 sequence (DNA): TGTGCCAGCAGCTTACTAGCGGGGACTAACAATGAGCAGTTCTTC.